This passage covers 25 T cell receptor beta chains from one sample sequenced in a study of T cells after somatic rescue of genetic block. Libraries were prepared by immunoSEQ multiplex PCR; TCRdb keeps only in-frame clonotypes and omits some of them. Of 70,000 to 85,000 clones in the sample, about nine tenths were seen once. Sequenced input: peripheral blood mononuclear cells (PBMCs). The receptors come from a man aged 25-40 years.

The gene calls are TRBV9 and TRBJ2-6; D gene uncertain. Trimming stripped 3 bases from V and 4 bases from J, with 8 bases between. In germline, CDR1 is SGDLS, CDR2 YYNGEE. This CDR3 contains 14 residues. The CDR3 bases are TGTGCCAGCAGCGCCCAAGGAGGGGCCAACGTCCTGACTTTC. Its translation is CASSAQGGANVLTF.

This clone was seen just once. The chain has TRBV12-5 and TRBJ2-5; maybe TRBD1 (6 bases). V was shortened by 0 bases and J by 0 bases, with 14 bases between the two germline ends. The CDR3 has 17 amino acids. CDR1 is LGHNT and CDR2 is FRNRAP in the germline V gene. CDR3 in amino acids: CASGLVVRGRYQETQYF. Here the CDR3 DNA reads TGTGCTAGTGGTTTGGTAGTCAGGGGTAGGTACCAAGAGACCCAGTACTTC.

The chain carries TRBV9 and TRBJ2-7, with no clear D. V was cut by 3 bases and J by 2 bases, with 6 bases left in between. CDR1 is SGDLS, CDR2 YYNGEE, per germline. The CDR3 has 12 amino acids. The CDR3 is CASSGRTYEQYF. The CDR3 nucleotides read TGTGCCAGCAGCGGGAGAACCTACGAGCAGTACTTC.

In this sample, this clone turned up once. This chain uses TRBV5-6 with TRBJ2-3; 12 bases fit TRBD2. Looked up from germline, CDR1 is SGHDT and CDR2 is YYEEEE. This CDR3 is 16 amino acids long. Unmatched junction bases numbered 10, after V lost 3 bases and J lost 8 bases. The CDR3 loop is CASSWASGGALGTQYF. CDR3 in DNA: TGTGCCAGCAGCTGGGCTAGCGGGGGGGCCCTGGGTACGCAGTATTTT. The full variable domain, with the rest looked up from reference TRBV5-6 and TRBJ2-3, is DAGVTQSPTHLIKTRGQQVTLRCSPKSGHDTVSWYQQALGQGPQFIFQYYEEEERQRGNFPDRFSGHQFPNYSSELNVNALLLGDSALYLCASSWASGGALGTQYFGPGTRLTVL.

The chain links TRBV2 to TRBJ2-1; D possibly uses TRBD1 or TRBD2 (5 bases each). The CDR3 is 12 amino acids. CDR1 is SNHLY and CDR2 is FYNNEI in the germline V gene. V was clipped by 9 bases and J by 2 bases, with 8 bases between them. Written as DNA, the CDR3 is TGTGCCAGTGGGACCGCCTACAATGAGCAGTTCTTC. It codes for CASGTAYNEQFF.

With respect to this clone: At one end, the junction sequence differs from germline, possibly due to a read error. The CDR3 DNA is TGTGCTAGCAGCCGAAGTCCAGGGGAAGAGACCCAGTACTTC. Translation gives CASSRSPGEETQYF. V and J are TRBV7-7 and TRBJ2-5; maybe TRBD1 (6 bases). The CDR3 length is 14 residues. The germline gives CDR1 SSHAT, CDR2 FNYEAQ (reference sequence).

This rearrangement joins TRBV7-2 to TRBJ2-5; D gene unclear. V lost 1 base, J lost 2 bases, and 11 bases lay in between. CDR1 and CDR2 from the germline V gene are SGHTA and FQGNSA. The CDR3 extends over 15 amino acids. CDR3 residues: CASSLGSVRQETQYF. The CDR3 nucleotides read TGTGCCAGCAGCTTAGGTAGTGTGCGGCAAGAGACCCAGTACTTC.

V is TRBV19 and J is TRBJ2-7, with TRBD1 identical over 7 bases. The CDR3 is made up of 15 amino acids. V trimming: 5 bases; J trimming: 1 base; junction bases outside the gene matches: 8. CDR1 and CDR2 (germline): LNHDA, SQIVND (reference sequence). CDR3 amino acids: CASSPPDRSSYEQYF. The CDR3 DNA sequence: TGTGCCAGTAGTCCTCCGGACAGGTCGTCCTACGAGCAGTACTTC. Combining the CDR3 with reference TRBV19 and TRBJ2-7 gives the whole variable domain DGGITQSPKYLFRKEGQNVTLSCEQNLNHDAMYWYRQDPGQGLRLIYYSQIVNDFQKGDIAEGYSVSREKKESFPLTVTSAQKNPTAFYLCASSPPDRSSYEQYFGPGTRLTVT.

The chain employs TRBV28 and TRBJ2-7, with a weak D call TRBD1 (6 bases). The V end lost 2 bases, the J end lost 2 bases, and 16 bases lay between the germline ends. CDR3 size: 16 residues. Looked up from germline, CDR1 is MDHEN and CDR2 is SYDVKM. CDR3: CASSLLTPDSTYEQYF. The CDR3 region has the DNA TGTGCCAGCAGTTTACTAACCCCGGACAGTACCTACGAGCAGTACTTC.

The chain links TRBV5-1 to TRBJ2-2; 10 bases fit TRBD1. V was clipped by 4 bases and J by 5 bases; unmatched bases: 2. Germline CDR1 reads SGHRS; CDR2 reads YFSETQ. The CDR3 is 14 residues long. Here the CDR3 DNA reads TGCGCCAGCAGCGGGGGACAGGGGACCGGGGAGCTGTTTTTT. Encoded protein: CASSGGQGTGELFF.

The gene calls are TRBV5-1 and TRBJ2-1; 9 bases fit TRBD2. This CDR3 region has 15 residues. With V trimmed by 0 bases and J by 7 bases, 5 bases remained unmatched. Germline lookup yields CDR1 SGHRS and CDR2 YFSETQ. DNA for the CDR3: TGCGCCAGCAGCTTGGGTAGCGGGGGCCCGAATGAGCAGTTCTTC. This encodes CASSLGSGGPNEQFF. The full variable domain, completed using reference TRBV5-1 and TRBJ2-1, is KAGVTQTPRYLIKTRGQQVTLSCSPISGHRSVSWYQQTPGQGLQFLFEYFSETQRNKGNFPGRFSGRQFSNSRSEMNVSTLELGDSALYLCASSLGSGGPNEQFFGPGTRLTVL.

The V and J genes are TRBV21-1 and TRBJ2-5. TRBV21-1 is a pseudogene locus. CDR3 length: 16 residues. This chain's CDR3 is CASTHEFGGQGETQYF. As DNA, the CDR3 is TGTGCCAGCACCCATGAATTTGGGGGGCAGGGAGAGACCCAGTACTTC.

The table lists this clone with a count of one. This chain joins TRBV29-1 and TRBJ2-7, with 9 bases fitting TRBD1. V shed 7 bases and J 6 bases; nucleotides not matched to a gene: 10. Germline-derived CDR1 and CDR2 are SQVTM and ANQGSEA. The CDR3 consists of 13 residues. The CDR3 DNA follows: TGCAGCGCGGGGACAGGGACAGGCGGCGAGCAGTACTTC. Its translation is CSAGTGTGGEQYF.

The chain is built from TRBV7-9 and TRBJ2-5; 10 bases fit TRBD2. Germline assignment: CDR1 SEHNR and CDR2 FQNEAQ (reference sequence). The CDR3 has 15 residues. With 2 bases clipped from V and 1 base from J, the junction kept 1 base outside the gene matches. CDR3: CASSLLAGAQETQYF. In DNA form, the CDR3 reads TGTGCCAGCAGCTTACTAGCGGGGGCCCAAGAGACCCAGTACTTC.

The chain is built from TRBV6-6 and TRBJ1-2; a weak D match, TRBD1 (5 bases). The V gene's germline CDR1 is MNHNY and CDR2 SVGAGI (reference sequence). The CDR3 is made up of 14 amino acids. The V and J ends lost 0 bases and 2 bases respectively, with 7 bases between them. The CDR3 is CASSYSKGNYGYTF. CDR3 coding DNA: TGTGCCAGCAGTTACTCGAAGGGGAACTATGGCTACACCTTC.

This chain uses TRBV18 with TRBJ1-2, with D tentatively TRBD1 (5 bases). The germline gives CDR1 KGHSH, CDR2 LQKENI. The CDR3 is made up of 15 amino acids. Trimming shortened V by 1 base and J by 0 bases, and 9 bases separated the two germline ends. CDR3 loop: CASSPRAGSNYGYTF. CDR3 DNA: TGTGCCAGCTCACCACGAGCAGGGTCTAACTATGGCTACACCTTC. The entire variable domain, with the rest obtained from reference TRBV18 and TRBJ1-2, is as follows: NAGVMQNPRHLVRRRGQEARLRCSPMKGHSHVYWYRQLPEEGLKFMVYLQKENIIDESGMPKERFSAEFPKEGPSILRIQQVVRGDSAAYFCASSPRAGSNYGYTFGSGTRLTVV.

CDR3 nucleotide sequence: TGTGCCAGCAGCTTAGCGCAGGGAGAGCGTGAAAAACTGTTTTTT. This translates into CASSLAQGEREKLFF. This chain uses TRBV7-2 with TRBJ1-4; D possibly corresponds to TRBD1 (5 bases). Between the trimmed V and J ends, which lost 0 bases and 7 bases, there was a span of 12 bases. CDR1 and CDR2 (germline): SGHTA, FQGNSA. CDR3 length equals 15 residues. The full variable domain, its missing parts supplied by reference TRBV7-2 and TRBJ1-4, is GAGVSQSPSNKVTEKGKDVELRCDPISGHTALYWYRQSLGQGLEFLIYFQGNSAPDKSGLPSDRFSAERTGGSVSTLTIQRTQQEDSAVYLCASSLAQGEREKLFFGSGTQLSVL.

In nucleotides, the CDR3 is TGTGCCAGCAGCCAACTAGCGGGAGTTGAGACCCAGTACTTC. Amino acid sequence: CASSQLAGVETQYF. The chain carries TRBV7-9 and TRBJ2-5; 11 bases are shared with TRBD2. CDR3 size: 14 residues. The germline V gene encodes CDR1 SEHNR and CDR2 FQNEAQ (reference sequence). V lost 5 bases, J lost 5 bases, and 4 bases stayed unmatched.

The chain couples TRBV2 to TRBJ2-1, with a possible D match to TRBD2 (6 bases). The germline V and J ends were trimmed by 6 bases and 0 bases, with 21 bases remaining between them. Germline V gene lookup returns CDR1 SNHLY and CDR2 FYNNEI. CDR3 length: 18 residues. The CDR3 sequence: CASSDAIMAGSSYNEQFF. The DNA for the CDR3 is TGTGCCAGCAGCGACGCAATCATGGCGGGGAGCTCCTACAATGAGCAGTTCTTC.

The chain joins TRBV9 to TRBJ2-1, with D perhaps given as TRBD1 or TRBD2 (5 bases each). Germline CDR1 SGDLS, CDR2 YYNGEE. The V gene lost 4 bases and the J gene lost 4 bases, with 15 bases spanning the gap. The CDR3 has 15 amino acids. The CDR3: CASSPRWGSYNEQFF. The DNA for the CDR3 is TGTGCCAGCAGCCCCCGTTGGGGGTCTTACAATGAGCAGTTCTTC.

The V call is TRBV19, the J call TRBJ1-1; D is uncertain. The CDR3 consists of 11 residues. V gave up 8 bases and J gave up 2 bases, with 6 bases separating them. The germline V gene has CDR1 LNHDA and CDR2 SQIVND (reference sequence). This CDR3 is CASERNTEAFF. CDR3 sequence (DNA): TGTGCCAGTGAACGAAACACTGAAGCTTTCTTT.

This sequence joins TRBV6-1 and TRBJ2-7; 9 bases agree with TRBD2. Looked up from germline, CDR1 is MNHNS and CDR2 is SASEGT. This CDR3 has 16 amino acids. After removal of 3 bases from V and 5 bases from J, the junction contained 11 bases not matched to a gene. CDR3 nucleotides: TGTGCCAGCAGTGACGGGGTAGCGGGGGATTGGGACGAGCAGTACTTC. It specifies CASSDGVAGDWDEQYF.

The CDR3 DNA sequence: TGCAGCGTTGAAAGGGGGTTGCCGGGAGGAAAAGACGAGCAGTACTTC. The encoded protein is CSVERGLPGGKDEQYF. The V call is TRBV29-1, the J call TRBJ2-5, with D possibly matching TRBD2 (7 bases). The assigned J gene may be wrong: the sequence end matches TRBJ2-7 better. The CDR3 consists of 16 residues. Germline V CDR1 and CDR2: SQVTM, ANQGSEA.

J is TRBJ1-4 and V is TRBV9; 7 bases map to TRBD1. V shed 0 bases, J shed 5 bases, and the junction held 4 bases outside the gene matches. Germline assignment: CDR1 SGDLS and CDR2 YYNGEE. The CDR3 totals 15 residues. CDR3 region: CASSVGGTENEKLFF. The CDR3 bases are TGTGCCAGCAGCGTAGGGGGGACAGAAAATGAAAAACTGTTTTTT.

The CDR3 DNA reads as TGTGCCAGCAGCGTAGAAGAGGGTCAAGAGCAGTTCTTC. It encodes CASSVEEGQEQFF. The chain combines TRBV9 with TRBJ2-1; perhaps TRBD2 as D (5 bases). V lost 0 bases to trimming and J lost 10 bases, with 11 bases between them. Germline CDR1 reads SGDLS; CDR2 reads YYNGEE. CDR3 length equals 13 residues. Full variable domain (rest looked up from reference TRBV9 and TRBJ2-1): DSGVTQTPKHLITATGQRVTLRCSPRSGDLSVYWYQQSLDQGLQFLIQYYNGEERAKGNILERFSAQQFPDLHSELNLSSLELGDSALYFCASSVEEGQEQFFGPGTRLTVL.